These 26 T cell receptor beta chains originate from one sample sequenced in a study of CD8+ T cells in alopecia areata. Following RNA extraction, reverse transcription yielded cDNA that acted as the sequencing template. Assay: immunoSEQ multiplex PCR; the TCRdb copy retains only in-frame clones and omits some. The table shows 110,000 or so clones, with roughly 60% occurring only once. The treatment denotes: oral pan-JAK inhibitor, 5-10 mg twice daily. This material consisted of CD8+ T cells sorted from blood, taken at week 4, from a patient treated with tofacitinib. The receptor set was obtained from a human donor with alopecia areata.

Notes on this clone: Compared with germline, one end of the junction differs, possibly owing to a read error. This chain uses TRBV5-6 with TRBJ2-5, with D perhaps TRBD2 (5 bases). Germline V gene sequence: CDR1 SGHDT, CDR2 YYEEEE. The CDR3 runs 16 residues. The DNA of the CDR3 is TGTGCCAGCAGTTTGGCGGGCTACTCGTACCAAGAGACCCAGTACTTC. Protein sequence: CASSLAGYSYQETQYF.

The chain carries TRBV29-1 and TRBJ1-6; TRBD1 matches at 8 bases. The germline gives CDR1 SQVTM, CDR2 ANQGSEA. J lost 8 bases, V lost 2 bases, and 5 bases had no gene match. The CDR3 loop spans 14 amino acids. CDR3 protein: CSVELTGVDSPLHF. The CDR3, as DNA: TGCAGCGTTGAATTGACAGGGGTTGATTCACCCCTCCACTTT.

The CDR3 reads CASSYLGGNYGYTF. The CDR3 DNA reads TGTGCCAGCAGTTACTTGGGAGGTAACTATGGCTACACCTTC. The chain links TRBV6-5 to TRBJ1-2, with D uncertain. CDR1 and CDR2 from the germline V gene are MNHEY and SVGAGI. V was cut by 1 base and J by 1 base, with 7 bases left in between. The CDR3 is 14 residues long.

The CDR3 nucleotides read TGCAGCCTGAGGGAGCTGTTTTTT. Protein product: CSLRELFF. The V call is TRBV29-1, the J call TRBJ2-2, with D unclear. Trimming took 8 bases from V and 9 from J, leaving 4 bases between them. The CDR3 runs 8 residues. Germline CDR1 reads SQVTM; CDR2 reads ANQGSEA.

This clone was detected a few times. The chain carries TRBV6-5 and TRBJ2-3; D might be TRBD1 or TRBD2, each matching 5 bases. Germline V gene lookup returns CDR1 MNHEY and CDR2 SVGAGI. The CDR3 is 12 residues long. With 4 bases removed from V and 7 bases from J, the gap between germline ends came to 9 bases. The CDR3 sequence: CASSWDRYTQYF. In DNA form, the CDR3 reads TGTGCCAGCAGTTGGGACCGATATACGCAGTATTTT.

CDR3 in amino acids: CASSPPEDGGWETQYF. DNA of the CDR3: TGTGCCAGCTCACCACCGGAGGACGGAGGATGGGAGACCCAGTACTTC. The chain carries TRBV18 and TRBJ2-5; maybe TRBD2 (5 bases). The CDR3 covers 16 residues. Trimming left V 0 bases short and J 5 bases short, with 16 bases between. Per germline, CDR1 KGHSH and CDR2 LQKENI.

The chain uses TRBV29-1 and TRBJ1-2; TRBD1 is a possible D gene (5 bases). Trimming took 0 bases from V and 5 from J, leaving 7 bases between them. Germline-derived CDR1 and CDR2 are SQVTM and ANQGSEA. The CDR3 loop spans 12 amino acids. The CDR3: CSVEEGGYGYTF. In nucleotides, the CDR3 is TGCAGCGTTGAAGAGGGGGGTTATGGCTACACCTTC.

The V call is TRBV30, the J call TRBJ2-7; D might be TRBD2 (6 bases). Germline V gives CDR1 GTSNPN, CDR2 SVGIG (reference sequence). V gave up 7 bases and J gave up 4 bases, with 20 bases separating them. The CDR3 has 14 amino acids. The CDR3 coding sequence is TGTGCCTCGCGGGGACCCCCGAAGATGTACGAGCAGTACTTC. Translated, it gives CASRGPPKMYEQYF.

The rearrangement joins TRBV19 to TRBJ1-2; D is unclear. V was cut by 9 bases and J by 5 bases, with 4 bases left in between. The CDR3 is 9 amino acids. Germline lookup yields CDR1 LNHDA and CDR2 SQIVND (reference sequence). The CDR3 sequence: CARGYGYTF. CDR3 DNA: TGTGCCAGAGGATATGGCTACACCTTC.

The chain recombines TRBV30 with TRBJ2-5; D is unclear. There are 11 residues in the CDR3. Trimming left V 5 bases short and J 0 bases short, with 4 bases between. Germline CDR1 GTSNPN, CDR2 SVGIG (reference sequence). The CDR3 DNA reads as TGTGCCTGGGACTACCAAGAGACCCAGTACTTC. It encodes CAWDYQETQYF.

The chain uses TRBV2 and TRBJ2-7; 8 nucleotides line up with TRBD1. Germline values: CDR1 SNHLY, CDR2 FYNNEI. The CDR3 totals 14 residues. V lost 5 bases to trimming and J lost 3 bases; unmatched junction nucleotides: 6. The CDR3 reads CASSRMDRVYEQYF. CDR3 coding DNA: TGTGCCAGCAGTCGAATGGACAGGGTCTACGAGCAGTACTTC.

This clone appeared a few times. This rearrangement joins TRBV30 to TRBJ1-2; D may be TRBD1 (6 bases). Germline CDR1 reads GTSNPN; CDR2 reads SVGIG (reference sequence). CDR3 length equals 11 residues. Trimming took 2 bases from V and 6 from J, leaving 7 bases between them. The CDR3 region is CAWSTGNGYTF. The CDR3, as DNA: TGTGCCTGGAGTACAGGGAATGGCTACACCTTC.

The chain joins TRBV14 to TRBJ2-1; D may be TRBD2 (6 bases). Germline-derived CDR1 and CDR2 are SGHDN and FVKESK. The length of the CDR3 is 16 residues. V was clipped by 6 bases and J by 8 bases, with 23 bases between them. The CDR3 region has the DNA TGTGCCAGCAGAGCCTGGGAGGCCAACCCGGGGGATGAGCAGTTCTTC. It yields the protein CASRAWEANPGDEQFF.

The chain recombines TRBV29-1 with TRBJ2-4; D is possibly TRBD1 or TRBD2 (6 bases each). Germline V gene lookup returns CDR1 SQVTM and CDR2 ANQGSEA. CDR3 length equals 17 residues. V gave up 4 bases and J gave up 0 bases, with 19 bases separating them. CDR3 sequence reads: CSVVPGRGRRAKNIQYF. The CDR3 nucleotides are TGCAGCGTTGTACCGGGTAGGGGGAGGAGAGCCAAAAACATTCAGTACTTC.

The gene calls are TRBV28 and TRBJ2-5, with D perhaps being TRBD1 or TRBD2 (7 bases each). The CDR3 loop spans 15 amino acids. CDR1 and CDR2 (germline): MDHEN, SYDVKM. Trimming stripped 5 bases from V and 4 bases from J, with 17 bases between. The CDR3 loop reads CASSATTGEGETQYF. The CDR3 DNA reads as TGTGCCAGCAGTGCCACAACAGGGGAGGGAGAGACCCAGTACTTC.

This clone appeared a few times. The chain links TRBV7-9 to TRBJ2-1; 7 bases fit TRBD1. This CDR3 has 14 amino acids. Germline lookup yields CDR1 SEHNR and CDR2 FQNEAQ (reference sequence). The V gene end was trimmed by 4 bases and the J gene end by 5 bases; junction bases not matched to a gene: 5. CDR3 in amino acids: CASSSGQSNNEQFF. The CDR3 nucleotides are TGTGCCAGCAGCTCGGGACAGAGTAACAATGAGCAGTTCTTC.

This clone has only a few counts. The chain carries TRBV29-1 and TRBJ2-1; 8 positions agree with TRBD1. Germline V gene sequence: CDR1 SQVTM, CDR2 ANQGSEA. This CDR3 has 13 residues. The J segment lost 8 bases and the V segment lost 3 bases, leaving 6 bases of the junction unmatched. CDR3 protein: CSVESGQEYEQFF. CDR3 DNA: TGCAGCGTTGAGTCGGGACAGGAATATGAGCAGTTCTTC.

This clone was observed a few times. The chain couples TRBV29-1 to TRBJ1-2; unclear D gene. Germline loops: CDR1 SQVTM, CDR2 ANQGSEA. This CDR3 is built from 12 residues. The V end was cut by 3 bases, the J end by 4 bases, with 9 bases between. The CDR3 nucleotides read TGCAGCGTTGAGGTACAGCGCTATGGCTACACCTTC. As protein: CSVEVQRYGYTF. Using reference TRBV29-1 and TRBJ1-2 for the parts outside the CDR3, the full variable domain is SAVISQKPSRDICQRGTSLTIQCQVDSQVTMMFWYRQQPGQSLTLIATANQGSEATYESGFVIDKFPISRPNLTFSTLTVSNMSPEDSSIYLCSVEVQRYGYTFGSGTRLTVV.

This clone was counted a few times. This chain uses TRBV28 with TRBJ1-5, with D perhaps TRBD1 (5 bases). The CDR3 has 12 amino acids. CDR1 and CDR2 from the germline V gene are MDHEN and SYDVKM. Trimming took off 4 bases at V and 4 bases at J, with 5 bases between the two ends. This CDR3 is CASSSGNQPQHF. The CDR3 DNA follows: TGTGCCAGCAGTTCAGGGAATCAGCCCCAGCATTTT.

This chain connects TRBV4-3 to TRBJ2-1; D ambiguous. There are 14 residues in the CDR3. V was trimmed by 0 bases and J by 7 bases, leaving 10 bases between them. In germline, CDR1 is LGHNA, CDR2 YSLEER. CDR3 nucleotides: TGCGCCAGCAGCCAAGATGGCGATCTAAATGAGCAGTTCTTC. This gives the protein CASSQDGDLNEQFF.

This rearrangement joins TRBV30 to TRBJ1-1; D is undetermined. Trimming removed 2 bases at V and 4 bases at J, with 8 bases between. Germline CDR1 reads GTSNPN; CDR2 reads SVGIG (reference sequence). The CDR3 loop spans 12 amino acids. The CDR3 protein is CAWSPEGTEAFF. The CDR3 region has the DNA TGTGCCTGGAGTCCAGAAGGCACTGAAGCTTTCTTT.

The V and J genes are TRBV7-9 and TRBJ2-2; D unclear. With 5 bases removed from V and 1 base from J, the gap between germline ends came to 14 bases. The CDR3 is 16 residues long. Germline loops: CDR1 SEHNR, CDR2 FQNEAQ (reference sequence). Written as DNA, the CDR3 is TGTGCCAGCAGCCATGTCCCTACCGGGAACACCGGGGAGCTGTTTTTT. Its translation is CASSHVPTGNTGELFF.

J is TRBJ2-3 and V is TRBV30, with TRBD2 identical over 10 bases. Germline trimming cut 2 bases from V and 6 bases from J; bases unmatched to any gene: 5. Germline V gene data show CDR1 as GTSNPN and CDR2 as SVGIG (reference sequence). CDR3 length: 14 amino acids. The CDR3 nucleotides read TGTGCCTGGAGTCCTGGACTAGCGGCTGATACGCAGTATTTT. Protein product: CAWSPGLAADTQYF.

The chain links TRBV27 to TRBJ2-5, with a possible D match to TRBD2 (5 bases). The CDR3 has 14 amino acids. Germline V gene lookup returns CDR1 MNHEY and CDR2 SMNVEV (reference sequence). The V end lost 6 bases, the J end lost 5 bases, and 16 bases lay between the germline ends. The chain's CDR3 is CASSLHGQRETQYF. Here the CDR3 DNA reads TGTGCCAGCAGCCTACATGGCCAGCGGGAGACCCAGTACTTC.

V and J are TRBV30 and TRBJ2-5, with D maybe TRBD2 (5 bases). The CDR3 has 13 residues. V gave up 7 bases and J gave up 4 bases, with 16 bases separating them. From germline, CDR1 is GTSNPN and CDR2 SVGIG (reference sequence). CDR3 residues: CASGRGEGETQYF. The CDR3 bases are TGTGCCTCAGGCCGGGGTGAAGGAGAGACCCAGTACTTC. Full variable domain (missing parts from reference TRBV30 and TRBJ2-5): SQTIHQWPATLVQPVGSPLSLECTVEGTSNPNLYWYRQAAGRGLQLLFYSVGIGQISSEVPQNLSASRPQDRQFILSSKKLLLSDSGFYLCASGRGEGETQYFGPGTRLLVL.

V gene TRBV6-5 combines with J gene TRBJ2-7, with a weak D call TRBD2 (7 bases). The CDR3 is made up of 13 amino acids. Trimming removed 8 bases from V and 5 bases from J, with 16 bases in between. Per germline, CDR1 MNHEY and CDR2 SVGAGI. For the CDR3, the DNA is TGTGCCAGCGCGGGGGCAGGGACGAACGAGCAGTACTTC. Its protein product is CASAGAGTNEQYF.